The clone carrying this TCR beta chain came up a few times. The antigen is unknown. The study ran its PCR with 60 Vbeta and 13 Jbeta primers. The method was immunoSEQ multiplex PCR; TCRdb's version includes in-frame clones alone and lacks a portion of them. The repertoire holds 85,000 to 100,000 clones, with more than 75% as singletons. The entry originates in a study of cytomegalovirus exposure and HLA in healthy donors. Study-level information: A data release that came early held approximately 85 million unique TCRs from HLA-typed donors.

Study-level findings and limits: Equally common other TCR beta chains were less clonally expanded than HLA-associated ones, a later analysis found. Earlier findings revealed that most TCR beta V segments proved productive either about 87% or about 30% of the time. Analysis performed later found over 15,000 TCR beta sequences associated with HLA alleles at 0.05 false discovery rate.

Germline V gene sequence: CDR1 SGHTA, CDR2 FQGNSA. The CDR3 runs to 14 residues. V shed 4 bases, J shed 4 bases, and the junction held 6 bases outside the gene matches. The specimen was PBMCs. This clonotype originated in a human donor in good health. The V call is TRBV7-2, the J call TRBJ1-1, with 7 nucleotides matching TRBD1. The CDR3 here is CASSSQGFGTEAFF. CDR3 bases: TGTGCCAGCAGCTCACAGGGGTTCGGCACTGAAGCTTTCTTT. Full variable domain (remainder filled in from reference TRBV7-2 and TRBJ1-1): GAGVSQSPSNKVTEKGKDVELRCDPISGHTALYWYRQSLGQGLEFLIYFQGNSAPDKSGLPSDRFSAERTGGSVSTLTIQRTQQEDSAVYLCASSSQGFGTEAFFGQGTRLTVV.